A selection of T cell receptor beta chains follows, all from one sample in a study of blood T cell repertoires in COVID-19. The method was immunoSEQ multiplex PCR; TCRdb's version includes in-frame clones alone and lacks a portion of them. The sample contains under 200,000 clones, about 93% of which appear only once. The source material was peripheral blood. These receptor sequences come from a man aged 50 to 60 with acute or convalescent COVID-19. Both conserved end residues are part of each CDR3. The D gene is left open where the match is weak. Only some rows state a clone size, as once, few, many or a class for expanded clones.

TRBJ1-1	-	TRBV10-3	-	CAISPSPDTEAFF	TGTGCCATCAGCCCGAGTCCGGACACTGAAGCTTTCTTT
TRBJ1-5	TRBD1	TRBV19	-	CASTGQGNHQPQHF	TGTGCCAGTACGGGACAGGGGAATCATCAGCCCCAGCATTTT
TRBJ1-1	-	TRBV6-5	-	CASSLRGGHTEAFF	TGTGCCAGCAGTCTACGGGGAGGTCACACTGAAGCTTTCTTT
TRBJ2-3	-	TRBV5-4	-	CASTPQGTDTQYF	TGTGCCAGCACCCCACAGGGCACAGATACGCAGTATTTT
TRBJ2-1	TRBD2	TRBV27	once	CASSLVSGAYNEQFF	TGTGCCAGCAGTTTAGTTAGCGGGGCCTACAATGAGCAGTTCTTC
TRBJ1-2	TRBD1	TRBV5-1	-	CASSGGQGDGYTF	TGCGCCAGCAGCGGGGGACAGGGGGATGGCTACACCTTC
TRBJ2-7	-	TRBV28	few	CASSLNYYEQYF	TGTGCCAGCAGTTTAAACTATTACGAGCAGTACTTC
TRBJ2-4	-	TRBV6-4	-	CASSDSSVGNIQYF	TGTGCCAGCAGTGACTCGAGCGTAGGAAACATTCAGTACTTC
TRBJ1-1	-	TRBV4-1	-	CASSQDPLYTEAFF	TGCGCCAGCAGCCAAGATCCACTTTACACTGAAGCTTTCTTT
TRBJ1-2	TRBD1	TRBV10-2	-	CASSAGTGGGYTF	TGCGCCAGCAGTGCCGGGACAGGGGGCGGCTACACCTTC
TRBJ2-7	TRBD2	TRBV28	-	CASSLGTSGRFYEQYF	TGTGCCAGCAGCTTGGGGACTAGCGGGAGATTCTACGAGCAGTACTTC
TRBJ2-6	-	TRBV3-1/TRBV3-2	-	CATTSGPGANVLTF	TGTGCCACCACCTCAGGGCCTGGGGCCAACGTCCTGACTTTC
TRBJ2-1	TRBD1	TRBV19	once	CASSSTRTGTYNEQFF	TGTGCCAGTAGTTCAACTCGGACAGGAACCTACAATGAGCAGTTCTTC
TRBJ1-3	-	TRBV5-1	-	CASSLGSSGNTIYF	TGCGCCAGCAGCTTGGGGAGCTCTGGAAACACCATATATTTT
TRBJ1-2	-	TRBV29-1	-	CSVADSNYGYTF	TGCAGCGTTGCAGACAGTAACTATGGCTACACCTTC
TRBJ1-1	-	TRBV6-5	-	CASSYARNTEAFF	TGTGCCAGCAGTTACGCCAGGAACACTGAAGCTTTCTTT
TRBJ2-3	TRBD1	TRBV19	-	CASKGTGGADTQYF	TGTGCCAGTAAGGGGACAGGGGGTGCAGATACGCAGTATTTT
TRBJ1-2	-	TRBV3-1/TRBV3-2	-	CASSPRTVYGYTF	TGTGCCAGCAGCCCACGGACAGTCTATGGCTACACCTTC
TRBJ2-3	-	TRBV19	-	CASSDGQYMGTDTQYF	TGTGCCAGTAGTGACGGACAGTACATGGGCACAGATACGCAGTATTTT
TRBJ1-6	-	TRBV6-1	-	CASSELTGLSSYNSPLHF	TGTGCCAGCAGTGAATTAACAGGCCTGAGCTCCTATAATTCACCCCTCCACTTT
TRBJ1-4	-	TRBV5-5	-	CASSLRANEKLFF	TGTGCCAGCAGCTTGCGGGCTAATGAAAAACTGTTTTTT
TRBJ2-1	-	TRBV29-1	-	CSASTVPYEQFF	TGCAGCGCCTCCACGGTACCGTATGAGCAGTTCTTC
TRBJ1-5	TRBD1	TRBV15	-	CATSRDSPLDRGSQPQHF	TGTGCCACCAGCAGAGATTCCCCACTGGACAGGGGCAGTCAGCCCCAGCATTTT
TRBJ2-5	TRBD2	TRBV7-9	-	CASRKTSGRQETQYF	TGTGCCAGCAGGAAGACTAGCGGGAGACAAGAGACCCAGTACTTC
TRBJ1-2	-	TRBV25-1	-	CALNSAQQKNYGYTF	TGTGCCCTAAACTCCGCCCAACAGAAAAACTATGGCTACACCTTC
TRBJ2-3	TRBD2	TRBV27	-	CASSRQTSGELDTQYF	TGTGCCAGCAGCCGCCAGACTAGCGGGGAATTAGATACGCAGTATTTT
TRBJ2-1	-	TRBV6-2/TRBV6-3	-	CASSYGSPTYNEQFF	TGTGCCAGCAGTTACGGCTCTCCCACCTACAATGAGCAGTTCTTC
TRBJ1-5	-	TRBV24-1	few	CATSDGPRPQHF	TGTGCCACCAGTGACGGTCCTCGGCCCCAGCATTTT
TRBJ1-1	-	TRBV7-9	-	CASSLLQGFTEAFF	TGTGCCAGCAGCTTACTCCAGGGGTTCACTGAAGCTTTCTTT
TRBJ2-1	TRBD2	TRBV5-1	-	CASSLVAGGSYNEQFF	TGCGCCAGCAGTTTGGTAGCGGGAGGCTCTTACAATGAGCAGTTCTTC
TRBJ2-7	-	TRBV4-1	once	CASSQSATGAYEQYF	TGCGCCAGCAGCCAAAGTGCGACGGGAGCCTACGAGCAGTACTTC
TRBJ2-3	-	TRBV5-6	-	CASSHHLRKSTDTQYF	TGTGCCAGCAGCCACCACCTCAGGAAGAGCACAGATACGCAGTATTTT
TRBJ2-1	-	TRBV19	-	CASSLGRGNEQFF	TGTGCCAGTAGTTTAGGAAGGGGCAATGAGCAGTTCTTC
TRBJ2-1	TRBD2	TRBV5-8	-	CASGLAGAYNEQFF	TGTGCCAGCGGTCTAGCGGGAGCGTACAATGAGCAGTTCTTC
TRBJ2-1	-	TRBV6-6	-	CASSYPANEQFF	TGTGCCAGCAGTTACCCTGCGAATGAGCAGTTCTTC
TRBJ1-6	-	TRBV24-1	-	CATSDADGPLHF	TGTGCCACCAGTGACGCCGACGGGCCCCTCCACTTT
TRBJ2-2	-	TRBV7-2	-	CASSLRASTNTGELFF	TGTGCCAGCAGCTTGAGGGCTAGTACTAACACCGGGGAGCTGTTTTTT
TRBJ1-2	TRBD1	TRBV7-8	once	CASSLDQFRGLSYGYTF	TGTGCCAGCAGCTTAGACCAGTTCAGGGGGTTGAGCTATGGCTACACCTTC
TRBJ2-5	-	TRBV5-5	-	CASSAGVGGQETQYF	TGTGCCAGCAGCGCAGGCGTGGGGGGTCAAGAGACCCAGTACTTC